Detailed here is one TCR beta chain. CDR3 length: 15 amino acids. From germline, CDR1 is SGHAT and CDR2 FQDESV (reference sequence). J gave up 2 bases and V 5 bases, and 6 bases lay outside the gene matches. The data were taken from a study of T cells in Graves' hyperthyroidism and ophthalmopathy. Amplification yielded TCR beta CDR3 regions, with RNA transcripts as the source. First-round RT-PCR with HTBI primers amplified the TCR CDR3 region. TCRdb processed the multiplex PCR reads anew with MiXCR; each CDR3 protein has one entry. There are roughly 300,000 distinct CDR3 sequences in the sample; about 15% occur only once, and under 30% lies in the top ten.

The V call is TRBV11-1, the J call TRBJ2-5, with TRBD2 matching 9 bases. This clonotype was obtained from a woman aged 25 to 39 with Graves' hyperthyroidism. The sequenced sample was blood. DNA of the CDR3: TGTGCCAGCAGCCAGCGACTAGCGGAACAAGAGACCCAGTACTTC. Translating it yields CASSQRLAEQETQYF.